One T cell receptor beta chain is described in this entry. The data belong to a study of blood T cell repertoires in COVID-19. The germline CDR1 and CDR2 sequences are SGHTS and YDEGEE. V lost 0 bases and J lost 0, with 17 bases in between. The CDR3 is 18 residues long. In the original processing: The authors estimated nucleated cell counts from reference gene primer amplification. Libraries were prepared by immunoSEQ multiplex PCR; TCRdb keeps only in-frame clonotypes and omits some of them. V and J calls and clone size are copied from that table; D and trimming were computed from the DNA. The top ten hold just under 6.5% of the sample, which has about 250,000 clones, around 88% seen once.

The receptor's source is a woman in her 30s with COVID-19, enrolled during active disease. V and J are TRBV5-8 and TRBJ2-3, with D perhaps TRBD2 (6 bases). Sequencing input: peripheral blood. The CDR3 loop is CASSLARLSGVSTDTQYF. CDR3 DNA sequence: TGTGCCAGCAGCTTGGCTCGGTTGTCGGGGGTCAGCACAGATACGCAGTATTTT.